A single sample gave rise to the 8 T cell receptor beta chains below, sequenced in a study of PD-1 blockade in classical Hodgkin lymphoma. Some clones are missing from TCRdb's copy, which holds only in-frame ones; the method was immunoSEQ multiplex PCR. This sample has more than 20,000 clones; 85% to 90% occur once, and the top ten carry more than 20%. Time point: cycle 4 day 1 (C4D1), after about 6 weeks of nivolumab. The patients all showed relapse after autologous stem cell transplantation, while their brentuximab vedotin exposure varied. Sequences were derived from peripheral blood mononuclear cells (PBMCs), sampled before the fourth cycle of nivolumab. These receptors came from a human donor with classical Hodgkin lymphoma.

The CDR3 DNA reads TGTGCCAGCAGCCAAGAACACCCCTCCTACGAGCAGTACTTC. Translating it yields CASSQEHPSYEQYF. The chain combines TRBV4-2 with TRBJ2-7; D gene ambiguous. V lost 0 bases and J 0 bases, leaving 6 bases between the germline ends. Germline V gives CDR1 LGHNA, CDR2 YNFKEQ. This CDR3 contains 14 residues.

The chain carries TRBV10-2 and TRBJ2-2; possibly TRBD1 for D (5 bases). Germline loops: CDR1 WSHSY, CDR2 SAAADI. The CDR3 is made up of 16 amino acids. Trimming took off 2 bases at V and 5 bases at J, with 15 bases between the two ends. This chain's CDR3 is CASSEGVGVYTGELFF. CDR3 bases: TGCGCCAGCAGTGAGGGGGTAGGGGTCTATACCGGGGAGCTGTTTTTT.

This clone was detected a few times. The CDR3 DNA follows: TGCGCCAGCAGCTTGGAGGTGGGGGGCGATGGCTACACCTTC. It yields the protein CASSLEVGGDGYTF. This rearrangement joins TRBV5-1 to TRBJ1-2; D might be TRBD1 (6 bases). The CDR3 sequence is 14 residues long. Germline CDR1 SGHRS, CDR2 YFSETQ. V was cut by 0 bases and J by 6 bases, with 12 bases left in between.

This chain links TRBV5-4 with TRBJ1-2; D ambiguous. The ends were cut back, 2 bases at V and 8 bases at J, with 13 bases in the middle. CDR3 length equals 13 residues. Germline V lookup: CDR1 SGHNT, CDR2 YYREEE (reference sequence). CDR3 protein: CASSFVSGEGYTF. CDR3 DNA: TGTGCCAGCAGCTTTGTTTCCGGAGAGGGCTACACCTTC.

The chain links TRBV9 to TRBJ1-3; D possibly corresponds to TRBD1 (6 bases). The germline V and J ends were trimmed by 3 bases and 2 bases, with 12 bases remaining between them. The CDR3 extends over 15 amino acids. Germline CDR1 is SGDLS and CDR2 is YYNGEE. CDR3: CASSGYRVPGNTIYF. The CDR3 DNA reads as TGTGCCAGCAGCGGATACAGGGTCCCTGGAAACACCATATATTTT.

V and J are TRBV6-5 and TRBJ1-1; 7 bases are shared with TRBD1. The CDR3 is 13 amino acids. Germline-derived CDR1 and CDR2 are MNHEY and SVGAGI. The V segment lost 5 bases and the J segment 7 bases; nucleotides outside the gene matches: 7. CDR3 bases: TGTGCCAGCAGTAGACAGGGATTTAGTGAAGCTTTCTTT. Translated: CASSRQGFSEAFF.

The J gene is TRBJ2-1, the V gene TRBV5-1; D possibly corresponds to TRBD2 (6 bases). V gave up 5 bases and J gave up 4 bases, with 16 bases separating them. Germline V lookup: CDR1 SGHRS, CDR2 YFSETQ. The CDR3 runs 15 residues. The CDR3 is CASRPIPGVYNEQFF. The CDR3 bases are TGCGCCAGCAGACCAATCCCGGGGGTTTACAATGAGCAGTTCTTC.

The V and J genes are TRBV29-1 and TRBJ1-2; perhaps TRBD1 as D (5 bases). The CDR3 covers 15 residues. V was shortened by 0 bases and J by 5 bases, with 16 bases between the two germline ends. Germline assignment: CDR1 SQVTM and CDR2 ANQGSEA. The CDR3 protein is CSVEDPQGILYGYTF. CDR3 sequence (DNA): TGCAGCGTTGAAGATCCGCAGGGTATTTTGTATGGCTACACCTTC.